This passage covers 7 T cell receptor beta chains from one sample sequenced in a study of cytomegalovirus exposure and HLA in healthy donors. PCR amplification relied on 60 Vbeta primers (plus 13 Jbeta primers). The method was immunoSEQ multiplex PCR; TCRdb's version includes in-frame clones alone and lacks a portion of them. The sample includes more than 60,000 clones, more than 60% seen only once; the top ten take 2.9%. Sequences were obtained from PBMCs. These TCRs come from a woman aged 25 to 39 in good health and CMV-seronegative.

The chain has TRBV6-5 and TRBJ1-2, with TRBD1 as a possible D gene (5 bases). Trimming removed 5 bases at V and 4 bases at J, with 5 bases between. This CDR3 comprises 11 residues. Germline CDR1 is MNHEY and CDR2 is SVGAGI. The CDR3 DNA follows: TGTGCCAGCAGTACAGGCTATGGCTACACCTTC. Amino acids: CASSTGYGYTF.

The chain combines TRBV11-3 with TRBJ1-5; weak D call: TRBD1 (5 bases). CDR1 and CDR2 (germline): SGHNT, YENEEA. Trimming removed 3 bases from V and 6 bases from J, with 12 bases in between. The CDR3 contains 14 residues. CDR3 residues: CASSLGGDGQPQHF. The CDR3 coding sequence is TGTGCCAGCAGCTTGGGGGGGGACGGTCAGCCCCAGCATTTT.

The chain links TRBV28 to TRBJ2-7, with D possibly TRBD1 on 5 matching bases. The CDR3 is 14 residues long. The germline CDR1 and CDR2 sequences are MDHEN and SYDVKM. V gave up 4 bases and J gave up 4 bases, with 14 bases separating them. CDR3: CASSSGDRPYEQYV. DNA of the CDR3: TGTGCCAGCAGTTCAGGAGACAGACCTTACGAGCAGTACGTC.

This clone was counted between two and nine times. The chain joins TRBV7-9 to TRBJ1-3; 7 bases are a match to TRBD1. Germline CDR1 reads SEHNR; CDR2 reads FQNEAQ (reference sequence). V dropped 3 bases and J dropped 0; count of bases not matched to a gene: 5. The CDR3 is made up of 16 amino acids. The CDR3: CASSFHGTASGNTIYF. CDR3 nucleotides: TGTGCCAGCAGCTTTCACGGGACAGCCTCTGGAAACACCATATATTTT.

This clone was seen more than once but under ten times. J is TRBJ1-1 and V is TRBV30; D call uncertain. The CDR3 extends over 13 amino acids. The germline V gene has CDR1 GTSNPN and CDR2 SVGIG (reference sequence). V was clipped by 2 bases and J by 1 base, with 8 bases between them. The CDR3 nucleotides are TGTGCCTGGAGTCGGGAAAAGAACACTGAAGCTTTCTTT. This codes for CAWSREKNTEAFF.

The sample holds a few counts of this clone. The V gene is TRBV10-3, the J gene TRBJ1-2, with TRBD1 as a possible D gene (6 bases). The V gene lost 3 bases and the J gene lost 4 bases, with 12 bases spanning the gap. The germline gives CDR1 ENHRY, CDR2 SYGVKD. The CDR3 consists of 14 residues. CDR3 sequence reads: CAISESGTLYGYTF. The CDR3, as DNA: TGTGCCATCAGTGAATCCGGGACACTCTATGGCTACACCTTC.

V and J are TRBV6-1 and TRBJ2-3, with TRBD2 matching 8 bases. The CDR3 covers 14 residues. Germline CDR1 and CDR2: MNHNS and SASEGT. With 10 bases clipped from V and 3 bases from J, the junction kept 9 bases outside the gene matches. CDR3 in amino acids: CATKRGGATDTQYF. The CDR3 nucleotides read TGTGCCACAAAACGGGGGGGCGCGACAGATACGCAGTATTTT.